This TCR beta chain was captured in a study of B cell selection in AIRE deficiency. The sorted conventional CD4 T cells were gated as CD4+CD127+. Generated by immunoSEQ multiplex PCR, the TCRdb table keeps only in-frame clones and is missing some. The data contain about 24,000 clones, 90% to 98% of them seen just once; the ten biggest clones take up around 0.2%. Material: CD4+CD127+ conventional T cells sorted from PBMCs. This clonotype was obtained from a human donor in good health.

The chain's CDR3 is CASSLGGLLAGEQYF. DNA for the CDR3: TGTGCCAGCAGCTTGGGAGGGCTGCTAGCGGGCGAGCAGTACTTC. The J gene is TRBJ2-7, the V gene TRBV5-8; 8 bases agree with TRBD2. V trimming: 0 bases; J trimming: 6 bases; junction bases outside the gene matches: 8. The germline V gene has CDR1 SGHTS and CDR2 YDEGEE. The CDR3 covers 15 residues.